This T cell receptor beta chain was sequenced in a study of OX40 agonist ivuxolimab in advanced cancers. Across the study: The patients received agonistic anti-OX40 (CD134) antibody ivuxolimab. The study gave patients intravenous ivuxolimab at 0.01 to 10 mg/kg every 2 weeks.

Produced via immunoSEQ multiplex PCR; TCRdb's table is partial and in-frame only. The data contain approximately 130,000 clones, about nine tenths of them singletons. V lost 6 bases to trimming and J lost 3 bases; unmatched junction nucleotides: 8. CDR1 and CDR2 from the germline V gene are SGHRS and YFSETQ. The CDR3 totals 16 residues. On this clone: The antigen is not known.

General study points: By week 6 at 0.1 to 3.0 mg/kg, blood CD4+ and CD8+ T cells had expanded clonally. Among the lowest peripheral clonal expansion occurred in 0.1-3.0 mg/kg partial responders.

This TCR derives from an adult with an advanced solid tumor such as melanoma, head and neck, liver or kidney cancer. Sequences were derived from CD4+ or CD8+ T cells sorted from blood, sampled in a trial of the OX40 agonist ivuxolimab. The rearrangement joins TRBV5-1 to TRBJ2-2, with 10 nucleotides matching TRBD2. The CDR3 DNA follows: TGCGCCAGCAAGACTCTAGCGGGAGCCGACACCGGGGAGCTGTTTTTT. It specifies CASKTLAGADTGELFF.